This T cell receptor beta chain emerged from a study of radiation and T cells in renal cell carcinoma. V lost 3 bases to trimming and J lost 5 bases; unmatched junction nucleotides: 2. This CDR3 comprises 13 residues. CDR1 is SGHNT, CDR2 YENEEA, per germline. The time point was: baseline pretreatment blood. Treatment in this sample: 15 Gy SBRT to primary tumor, nephrectomy 4 weeks later. Blood was sampled at baseline, 2 weeks and 4 weeks after SBRT. Libraries were prepared by immunoSEQ multiplex PCR; TCRdb keeps only in-frame clonotypes and omits some of them. The sample shows approximately 110,000 clones, approximately 80% of them seen only once.

This chain joins TRBV11-3 and TRBJ2-5, with 8 bases aligning to TRBD1. The source material was blood, sampled from a patient whose treatment included radiotherapy and nephrectomy. The clonotype was recovered from an older woman with renal cell carcinoma. Here the CDR3 DNA reads TGTGCCAGCAGCTTGACAGGGGTGGAGACCCAGTACTTC. It codes for CASSLTGVETQYF.